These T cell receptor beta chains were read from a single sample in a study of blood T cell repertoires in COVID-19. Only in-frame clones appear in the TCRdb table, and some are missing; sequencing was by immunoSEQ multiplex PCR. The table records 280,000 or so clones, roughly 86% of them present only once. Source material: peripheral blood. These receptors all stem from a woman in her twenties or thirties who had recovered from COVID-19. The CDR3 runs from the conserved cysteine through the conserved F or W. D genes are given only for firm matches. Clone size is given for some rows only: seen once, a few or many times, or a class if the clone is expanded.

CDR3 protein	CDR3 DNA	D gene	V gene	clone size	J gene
CASSLTGWTEAFF	TGTGCCAGCAGCTTGACAGGGTGGACTGAAGCTTTCTTT	TRBD1	TRBV7-2	.	TRBJ1-1
CASSAKGALSNEKLFF	TGTGCCAGCAGCGCCAAGGGGGCGCTTTCCAATGAAAAACTGTTTTTT	TRBD1	TRBV7-6	.	TRBJ1-4
CASSHCGTSGTSTDTQYF	TGTGCCAGCAGTCACTGCGGGACTAGCGGAACTAGCACAGATACGCAGTATTTT	TRBD2	TRBV6-8	.	TRBJ2-3
CASSKRVPGQGNQPQHF	TGTGCCAGTAGTAAACGGGTTCCGGGACAGGGTAATCAGCCCCAGCATTTT	TRBD1	TRBV19	.	TRBJ1-5
CSASFTILDEQYF	TGCAGTGCTAGTTTCACCATCTTAGACGAGCAGTACTTC	.	TRBV20-1	once	TRBJ2-7
CSVEDWTGVQSTDTQYF	TGCAGCGTTGAAGATTGGACAGGGGTGCAATCCACAGATACGCAGTATTTT	TRBD1	TRBV29-1	.	TRBJ2-3
CASSPGTSGGAREQFF	TGTGCCAGCAGCCCCGGGACTAGCGGGGGGGCAAGGGAGCAGTTCTTC	TRBD2	TRBV11-2	.	TRBJ2-1
CASSQVGGPEPNTEAFF	TGTGCCAGCAGCCAAGTGGGGGGTCCCGAACCGAACACTGAAGCTTTCTTT	.	TRBV3-1/TRBV3-2	.	TRBJ1-1
CASSGSRAGTGELFF	TGTGCCAGCAGCGGTAGCCGAGCGGGGACCGGGGAGCTGTTTTTT	TRBD2	TRBV4-2	.	TRBJ2-2
CASSPSKGSGQPQHF	TGTGCCAGCTCACCATCGAAAGGCTCGGGTCAGCCCCAGCATTTT	.	TRBV18	.	TRBJ1-5
CASRPTGDSGNTIYF	TGCGCCAGCAGACCGACAGGAGACTCTGGAAACACCATATATTTT	.	TRBV5-1	.	TRBJ1-3
CASSSSSGTSYNEQFF	TGTGCCAGCAGCTCCTCTAGCGGGACCTCCTACAATGAGCAGTTCTTC	TRBD2	TRBV7-9	.	TRBJ2-1
CASSTGTGILPQHF	TGTGCCAGCAGCACCGGGACAGGGATCCTGCCCCAGCATTTT	TRBD1	TRBV6-5	.	TRBJ1-5
CSVMGRQGAYEQYF	TGCAGCGTTATGGGCCGACAGGGGGCATACGAGCAGTACTTC	TRBD1	TRBV29-1	.	TRBJ2-7
CASSLTGQSNSPLHF	TGTGCCAGCAGCTTAACGGGACAGAGTAATTCACCCCTCCACTTT	TRBD1	TRBV7-2	.	TRBJ1-6
CASSQDGGGRTEAFF	TGCGCCAGCAGCCAAGATGGTGGGGGGAGAACTGAAGCTTTCTTT	.	TRBV4-1	.	TRBJ1-1
CASSGGTGEFTEAFF	TGCGCCAGCAGCGGAGGGACAGGGGAGTTCACTGAAGCTTTCTTT	TRBD1	TRBV5-1	few	TRBJ1-1
CASSIGTSGRYTGELFF	TGTGCCAGCAGCATCGGGACTAGCGGGAGGTACACCGGGGAGCTGTTTTTT	TRBD2	TRBV7-9	.	TRBJ2-2
CASTGRTVGETQYF	TGTGCCAGCACCGGCCGGACAGTCGGCGAGACCCAGTACTTC	.	TRBV3-1/TRBV3-2	.	TRBJ2-5
CATEGGSTYEQYF	TGTGCCACCGAGGGGGGGAGCACCTACGAGCAGTACTTC	.	TRBV6-5	.	TRBJ2-7
CASSLDRYTDTQYF	TGTGCCAGCAGCTTGGACAGGTACACAGATACGCAGTATTTT	TRBD1	TRBV7-3	.	TRBJ2-3
CASSLVPGGADTQYF	TGTGCCAGCAGCTTGGTCCCGGGAGGCGCAGATACGCAGTATTTT	TRBD2	TRBV5-4	.	TRBJ2-3
CASSIEHNQPQHF	TGTGCCAGCAGCATCGAACACAATCAGCCCCAGCATTTT	.	TRBV28	.	TRBJ1-5
CASSLYYEQYF	TGCGCCAGCAGTCTATACTACGAGCAGTACTTC	.	TRBV5-1	.	TRBJ2-7
CASSQPGLAPSTDTQYF	TGTGCCAGCAGTCAACCGGGACTAGCGCCCAGCACAGATACGCAGTATTTT	.	TRBV21-1	once	TRBJ2-3
CASSLGVGYSGELFF	TGTGCCAGCAGCTTAGGAGTGGGTTACAGCGGGGAGCTGTTTTTT	.	TRBV7-2	.	TRBJ2-2
CAIASQGRYEQYF	TGTGCCATCGCCAGCCAAGGGAGATACGAGCAGTACTTC	.	TRBV10-3	.	TRBJ2-7
CSVVTYRQTEAFF	TGCAGCGTTGTGACCTACAGGCAGACTGAAGCTTTCTTT	.	TRBV29-1	.	TRBJ1-1
CAWGGLRTEAFF	TGTGCCTGGGGGGGTCTGAGGACTGAAGCTTTCTTT	.	TRBV30	.	TRBJ1-1
CASSMDLNYNEQFF	TGTGCCAGTAGTATGGACTTGAACTACAATGAGCAGTTCTTC	.	TRBV19	.	TRBJ2-1
CASSLSAGANVLTF	TGTGCCAGCAGCTTATCCGCTGGGGCCAACGTCCTGACTTTC	.	TRBV7-3	.	TRBJ2-6
CASRPGQGSTDTQYF	TGCGCCAGCAGACCCGGACAGGGAAGCACAGATACGCAGTATTTT	TRBD1	TRBV4-1	once	TRBJ2-3
CASSLAFPGYGYTF	TGTGCCAGCAGCTTGGCCTTCCCGGGCTATGGCTACACCTTC	.	TRBV5-6	.	TRBJ1-2